This T cell receptor (beta chain) stems from a study of blood T cell repertoires in COVID-19. Study-wide context: The samples span acute and convalescent COVID-19 from the United States, Italy and Spain. Sources were T cells, B-cell-depleted T cells, or PBMCs; the material itself was cDNA or gDNA.

In germline, CDR1 is LGHDT, CDR2 YNNKEL (reference sequence). This CDR3 spans 14 amino acids. The junction had 1 base not matched to a gene; V was cut back by 1 base and J by 4 bases. How the authors handled the data: Researchers report that nucleated cell counts were estimated from reference gene primer amplification. The assay was immunoSEQ multiplex PCR, and TCRdb's table has in-frame clones only and misses some. That table furnishes V, J and clone size, whereas the DNA furnished D and trimming. The table includes approximately 45,000 clones, just under 90% detected once. The origin of this receptor is a man aged 40-49 years with COVID-19, enrolled during active disease. The rearrangement uses TRBV3-1 (or the pseudogene TRBV3-2) and TRBJ1-1; the match to TRBD1 covers 9 bases. The sample was peripheral blood. This CDR3 reads CASSQGTGATEAFF. The CDR3 DNA reads as TGTGCCAGCAGCCAAGGGACAGGGGCCACTGAAGCTTTCTTT.